The entry below gives a single TCR beta chain sequence along with its context. Its antigen is not known. This sample stems from a study of T cell responses to AZD1222 COVID-19 vaccine. Study-wide points: It should be noted that donors were predominantly white British and more often female, and clonal diversity was possibly underestimated. At baseline, just a handful of AZD1222 recipients tested seropositive.

The CDR3 is 17 amino acids. In germline, CDR1 is MGHRA, CDR2 YSYEKL. The V gene lost 4 bases and the J gene lost 2 bases, with 19 bases spanning the gap. TCRdb's copy holds only in-frame clones and misses some; the assay was immunoSEQ multiplex PCR. The sample has around 140,000 clones, approximately 85% seen once. The rearrangement joins TRBV4-1 to TRBJ2-3, with D possibly matching TRBD1 (6 bases). The receptor was isolated from an adult who received the MenACWY meningococcal vaccine as a control. Sequencing used peripheral blood, obtained 28 days after the second dose of the MenACWY control vaccine. The CDR3 loop is CASSPRHRDQVTDTQYF. CDR3 DNA sequence: TGCGCCAGCAGCCCGCGGCACAGGGATCAAGTCACAGATACGCAGTATTTT.